The source of this TCR beta chain is a study of CD8+CD57+ T cells in acquired aplastic anemia. CD8+CD57+ cell expansion, shown by flow cytometry, had occurred in the patients selected for sequencing. The V end was cut by 0 bases, the J end by 4 bases, with 11 bases between. CDR3 length: 14 residues. CDR1 and CDR2 from the germline V gene are SGDLS and YYNGEE. Genomic DNA, the template, was used for profiling of the TCR beta VDJ and CDR3. TCRdb re-called the reads with MiXCR, one entry per CDR3 protein. In the table there are about 160,000 distinct CDR3 sequences, 70% to 75% of which are singletons. The TCR comes from a human donor with aplastic anemia. The rearrangement uses TRBV9 and TRBJ2-7; D is unresolved. Source material: sorted CD4+, CD8+, or CD8+CD57+ T cells (not recorded which) from PBMCs. The CDR3 spells CASSVARASYEQYF. As DNA, the CDR3 is TGTGCCAGCAGCGTAGCTCGGGCCTCGTACGAGCAGTACTTC.